These T cell receptor beta chains were read from a single sample in a study of long-term antiretroviral therapy in people with HIV. The assay was immunoSEQ multiplex PCR, and TCRdb's table has in-frame clones only and misses some. The sample gives 30,000 to 40,000 clones, 80% to 90% of which show up once; 7.9% is in the top ten. The source was unsorted PBMCs, collected 0.4 years before starting antiretroviral therapy. The origin of the receptors is a man between 18 and 29 years old with HIV. The CDR3 runs from the conserved cysteine through the conserved F or W. D genes are given only for firm matches. Clone size, where shown, is once, few, many, or a class for clones that have expanded.

abundance	v_gene	j_gene	d_gene	CDR3aa	CDR3nt
-	TRBV7-9	TRBJ1-2	-	CASSGTKDYGYTF	TGTGCCAGCAGCGGGACAAAAGACTATGGCTACACCTTC
-	TRBV4-3	TRBJ2-2	TRBD2	CASSQVERESSNTGELFF	TGCGCCAGCAGCCAAGTAGAGCGGGAGAGCTCAAACACCGGGGAGCTGTTTTTT
-	TRBV4-1	TRBJ1-5	-	CASSQEPGQWERPQHF	TGCGCCAGCAGCCAAGAACCCGGACAGTGGGAGAGGCCCCAGCATTTT
-	TRBV19	TRBJ1-6	-	CASSIVTGGSPLHF	TGTGCCAGTAGTATAGTGACCGGAGGATCACCCCTCCACTTT
few	TRBV6-5	TRBJ1-6	-	CASSYQMDSPLHF	TGTGCCAGCAGTTACCAAATGGATTCACCCCTCCACTTT
-	TRBV5-6	TRBJ2-3	-	CASSSGGSADTQYF	TGTGCCAGCAGCTCCGGGGGAAGCGCAGATACGCAGTATTTT
-	TRBV2	TRBJ2-1	-	CASIPGGYEQFF	TGTGCCAGCATCCCCGGGGGCTATGAGCAGTTCTTC
-	TRBV6-5	TRBJ2-5	-	CASSYSPRGGTQYF	TGTGCCAGCAGTTACTCACCCCGGGGTGGGACCCAGTACTTC
-	TRBV7-2	TRBJ2-2	-	CASSFFIWTTGELFF	TGTGCCAGCAGCTTCTTTATCTGGACCACCGGGGAGCTGTTTTTT
once	TRBV7-8	TRBJ2-7	TRBD1	CASSLELGQGTYEQYF	TGTGCCAGCAGCTTAGAATTGGGACAGGGGACCTACGAGCAGTACTTC
-	TRBV5-7	TRBJ1-2	TRBD1	CASSWTLTGPGYTF	TGTGCCAGCAGCTGGACGCTGACAGGGCCTGGCTACACCTTC
-	TRBV7-6	TRBJ2-1	-	CASSLAGDLGSYNEQFF	TGTGCCAGCAGCTTAGCAGGGGATTTAGGCTCCTACAATGAGCAGTTCTTC
-	TRBV7-9	TRBJ1-3	-	CASSPAQSISGNTIYF	TGTGCCAGCAGCCCCGCCCAATCTATATCTGGAAACACCATATATTTT
-	TRBV6-5	TRBJ1-5	-	CASSSQRHQPQHF	TGTGCCAGCAGTTCACAGAGGCATCAGCCCCAGCATTTT
once	TRBV6-6	TRBJ1-6	-	CASSGSTGTGNSPLHF	TGTGCCAGCAGTGGGTCCACCGGGACCGGGAATTCACCCCTCCACTTT
-	TRBV4-1	TRBJ2-1	TRBD1	CASSLYVLTGASYNEQFF	TGCGCCAGCAGCCTCTACGTTCTTACAGGGGCTTCCTACAATGAGCAGTTCTTC
few	TRBV28	TRBJ1-5	-	CASSLPSSNQPQHF	TGTGCCAGCAGTTTACCGTCAAGCAATCAGCCCCAGCATTTT
-	TRBV18	TRBJ1-6	-	CASAGQNSPLHF	TGTGCCAGCGCCGGCCAAAATTCACCCCTCCACTTT
-	TRBV6-5	TRBJ1-4	-	CASSYGLNEKLFF	TGTGCCAGCAGTTACGGCCTTAATGAAAAACTGTTTTTT
-	TRBV2	TRBJ1-4	TRBD1	CASIREGAKLFF	TGTGCCAGCATTAGAGAGGGGGCGAAACTGTTTTTT
-	TRBV11-2	TRBJ2-2	-	CASSSIGPQVGNTGELFF	TGTGCCAGCAGCTCTATAGGACCCCAGGTCGGGAACACCGGGGAGCTGTTTTTT
-	TRBV15	TRBJ1-5	-	CATSGGLISNQPQHF	TGTGCCACCAGCGGAGGACTGATTAGCAATCAGCCCCAGCATTTT
-	TRBV2	TRBJ1-2	-	CASRGAYGYTF	TGTGCCAGCCGGGGCGCGTATGGCTACACCTTC
-	TRBV27	TRBJ2-3	TRBD2	CASSSRTSATDTQYF	TGTGCCAGCAGTTCCCGGACTAGCGCCACAGATACGCAGTATTTT
few	TRBV4-1	TRBJ1-5	-	CASSQEGASNQPQHF	TGCGCCAGCAGCCAAGAGGGGGCTAGCAATCAGCCCCAGCATTTT
-	TRBV6-5	TRBJ1-4	-	CASSTGWAVNEKLFF	TGTGCCAGCAGTACCGGGTGGGCAGTCAATGAAAAACTGTTTTTT
-	TRBV5-1	TRBJ2-3	TRBD1	CASSPLDREVDTQYF	TGCGCCAGCAGCCCCCTGGACAGGGAGGTGGATACGCAGTATTTT